The next 29 T cell receptor beta chains were all read from a single sample in a study of PD-L1 blockade in urothelial cancer. The data were produced by immunoSEQ multiplex PCR, yet TCRdb's version contains in-frame clones alone and is incomplete. The sample has tens of thousands of clones, approximately 89% seen once; the top ten hold less than 4%. The sample consisted of PBMCs, taken around atezolizumab (anti-PD-L1) treatment. These receptors came from a man between 45 and 60 years old with urothelial cancer.

The chain couples TRBV7-9 to TRBJ2-5, with 8 bases fitting TRBD1. There are 13 residues in the CDR3. The junction had 11 bases not matched to a gene; V was cut back by 8 bases and J by 9 bases. Germline CDR1 reads SEHNR; CDR2 reads FQNEAQ (reference sequence). CDR3 sequence: CASLGTGRGAQYF. CDR3 nucleotides: TGTGCCAGCCTGGGGACAGGACGCGGGGCCCAGTACTTC.

The J gene is TRBJ2-7, the V gene TRBV21-1; the listed D gene, TRBD1, was not tested against the DNA. TRBV21-1 is tagged as a pseudogene. The CDR3 covers 12 residues. The CDR3: CASSKEGFPQYF. The DNA for the CDR3 is TGTGCCAGCAGCAAAGAGGGGTTTCCGCAGTACTTC.

The chain links TRBV30 to TRBJ1-5, with D maybe TRBD1 (5 bases). There are 16 residues in the CDR3. Germline CDR1 GTSNPN, CDR2 SVGIG (reference sequence). The ends were cut back, 0 bases at V and 4 bases at J, with 16 bases in the middle. The CDR3 sequence: CAWSVPGGGLNQPQHF. CDR3 DNA sequence: TGTGCCTGGAGTGTACCGGGGGGTGGACTTAATCAGCCCCAGCATTTT.

A single count supports this clone. The V and J genes are TRBV18 and TRBJ2-2, with D perhaps TRBD1 (6 bases). V lost 6 bases to trimming and J lost 4 bases, with 18 bases between them. The CDR3 is 16 residues long. Per the germline V gene, CDR1 is KGHSH and CDR2 is LQKENI. The CDR3 region is CASSYSQGSSTGELFF. CDR3 in DNA: TGTGCCAGCTCCTACTCCCAGGGGAGCAGCACCGGGGAGCTGTTTTTT.

This clone was detected only once. This chain links TRBV7-2 with TRBJ2-7; possible D gene TRBD2, 6 bases. The germline V gene encodes CDR1 SGHTA and CDR2 FQGNSA. V lost 0 bases to trimming and J lost 2 bases, with 20 bases between them. This CDR3 region has 18 residues. The chain's CDR3 is CASSLAGLWSLTPYEQYF. In nucleotides, the CDR3 is TGTGCCAGCAGCTTAGCCGGACTATGGTCCCTCACACCCTACGAGCAGTACTTC.

This clone has just one count. The chain uses TRBV7-6 and TRBJ2-7; 7 bases are shared with TRBD1. Per germline, CDR1 SGHVS and CDR2 FNYEAQ. CDR3 length equals 14 residues. After removal of 5 bases from V and 3 bases from J, the junction contained 7 bases not matched to a gene. The CDR3 is CASSQTGPRYEQYF. The DNA for the CDR3 is TGTGCCAGCAGCCAGACAGGGCCCCGCTACGAGCAGTACTTC. Supplemented by reference TRBV7-6 and TRBJ2-7, the full variable domain reads GAGVSQSPRYKVTKRGQDVALRCDPISGHVSLYWYRQALGQGPEFLTYFNYEAQQDKSGLPNDRFSAERPEGSISTLTIQRTEQRDSAMYRCASSQTGPRYEQYFGPGTRLTVT.

The V call is TRBV10-3, the J call TRBJ2-1, with 8 positions matching TRBD2. V trimming: 2 bases; J trimming: 10 bases; junction bases outside the gene matches: 1. The length of the CDR3 is 12 residues. CDR1 and CDR2 from the germline V gene are ENHRY and SYGVKD. CDR3: CAISEREGEQFF. CDR3 in DNA: TGTGCCATCAGTGAGCGGGAGGGCGAGCAGTTCTTC.

This clone was seen just once. J is TRBJ1-1 and V is TRBV28; D not resolved. In germline, CDR1 is MDHEN, CDR2 SYDVKM. The V gene lost 6 bases and the J gene lost 1 base, with 18 bases spanning the gap. This CDR3 has 16 residues. CDR3 coding DNA: TGTGCCAGCAGCCTAAAACCCGCTATTGGGAACACTGAAGCTTTCTTT. Amino acids: CASSLKPAIGNTEAFF.

The V call is TRBV27, the J call TRBJ2-7; TRBD2 aligns across 7 bases. The CDR3 extends over 17 amino acids. Trimming took 5 bases from V and 3 from J; bases not matched to a gene: 16. CDR1 and CDR2 (germline): MNHEY, SMNVEV (reference sequence). CDR3 in amino acids: CASSPVAPKRGRYEQYF. The DNA of the CDR3 is TGTGCCAGCAGTCCCGTTGCGCCCAAGCGGGGACGCTACGAGCAGTACTTC.

The gene calls are TRBV15 and TRBJ2-3; 8 bases are a match to TRBD2. From germline, CDR1 is LNHNV and CDR2 YYDKDF (reference sequence). Unmatched junction bases numbered 11, after V lost 5 bases and J lost 4 bases. The CDR3 has 16 residues. The CDR3 DNA reads TGTGCCACCAGCCTGCACACCGGGACTAGTCCAGATACGCAGTATTTT. This gives the protein CATSLHTGTSPDTQYF.

CDR3 sequence: CASSLPNEKLFF. In DNA form, the CDR3 reads TGTGCCAGCAGCTTACCGAATGAAAAACTGTTTTTT. The chain couples TRBV7-9 to TRBJ1-4; D unclear. Per the germline V gene, CDR1 is SEHNR and CDR2 is FQNEAQ (reference sequence). The ends were cut back, 2 bases at V and 5 bases at J, with 3 bases in the middle. CDR3 length: 12 residues.

The rearrangement links TRBV6-6 to TRBJ1-3; D gene unclear. Trimming pared 2 bases from V and 0 bases from J, leaving 5 bases between. This CDR3 comprises 14 residues. CDR1 is MNHNY and CDR2 is SVGAGI in the germline V gene (reference sequence). CDR3 protein: CASSYDNSGNTIYF. As DNA, the CDR3 is TGTGCCAGCAGTTACGACAACTCTGGAAACACCATATATTTT.

This clone was observed once. The V gene is TRBV7-2, the J gene TRBJ2-1, with 12 bases aligning to TRBD2. J lost 7 bases, V lost 8 bases, and 3 bases had no gene match. Germline CDR1 SGHTA, CDR2 FQGNSA. This CDR3 comprises 13 residues. The chain's CDR3 is CASGLAGGNEQFF. The CDR3 coding sequence is TGTGCCAGCGGGCTAGCGGGAGGGAATGAGCAGTTCTTC.

The chain employs TRBV12-2 and TRBJ1-5; no DNA check was done on the table's D call, TRBD1. TRBV12-2 is recorded as a pseudogene. The length of the CDR3 is 16 residues. CDR3 coding DNA: TGTGCAAGTCGCTTCAAGACAGGGGTACTCAATCAGCCCCAGCATTTT. It encodes CASRFKTGVLNQPQHF.

The genes are TRBV18 and TRBJ1-2, with unresolved D. V dropped 6 bases and J dropped 2 bases, with 10 bases sitting between them. The CDR3 is made up of 13 amino acids. Looked up from germline, CDR1 is KGHSH and CDR2 is LQKENI. This CDR3 is CASSPLENYGYTF. DNA of the CDR3: TGTGCCAGCTCGCCCTTAGAAAACTATGGCTACACCTTC.

J is TRBJ1-1 and V is TRBV19, with 8 bases aligning to TRBD1. The V gene's germline CDR1 is LNHDA and CDR2 SQIVND (reference sequence). This CDR3 contains 16 residues. V dropped 2 bases and J dropped 2; count of bases not matched to a gene: 7. The CDR3 nucleotides read TGTGCCAGTAGTATATACGGGACAGGAAGAAACACTGAAGCTTTCTTT. Translated: CASSIYGTGRNTEAFF.

This chain links TRBV6-1 with TRBJ1-5; D possibly corresponds to TRBD1 (6 bases). Germline CDR1 reads MNHNS; CDR2 reads SASEGT. The CDR3 is 15 amino acids. V lost 8 bases, J lost 1 base, and 15 bases lay in between. The CDR3 sequence: CASESRGGSNQPQHF. The CDR3 bases are TGTGCCAGCGAGAGCAGGGGTGGGAGCAATCAGCCCCAGCATTTT.

This chain uses TRBV19 with TRBJ2-7, with D perhaps TRBD1 (5 bases). The ends were cut back, 3 bases at V and 4 bases at J, with 19 bases in the middle. This CDR3 spans 16 amino acids. CDR1 is LNHDA, CDR2 SQIVND, per germline (reference sequence). The CDR3 nucleotides read TGTGCCAGTAGTATCACCCCGTCCTTGGGGCCATACGAGCAGTACTTC. Amino acids: CASSITPSLGPYEQYF.

The V call is TRBV9, the J call TRBJ2-2; 7 bases are a match to TRBD2. Per the germline V gene, CDR1 is SGDLS and CDR2 is YYNGEE. The CDR3 has 19 residues. Losses at the gene ends were 1 base for V and 0 bases for J; bases not matched to a gene: 12. The CDR3 coding sequence is TGTGCCAGCAGCGTAAGTCTGGGGAGGGTAGTCCCGAACACCGGGGAGCTGTTTTTT. As protein: CASSVSLGRVVPNTGELFF.

The chain joins TRBV9 to TRBJ2-1; TRBD1 aligns across 9 bases. This CDR3 contains 14 residues. Germline V lookup: CDR1 SGDLS, CDR2 YYNGEE. The trim removed 1 base at V and 9 bases at J, leaving 5 bases unmatched. This chain's CDR3 is CASSVKGQGGEQFF. CDR3 bases: TGTGCCAGCAGCGTAAAGGGACAGGGAGGTGAGCAGTTCTTC.

This clone came up a few times. The junction and the germline gene differ at one end; a read error may be behind it. The chain combines TRBV30 with TRBJ1-4; 10 bases match TRBD1. This CDR3 contains 19 residues. The germline CDR1 and CDR2 sequences are GTSNPN and SVGIG (reference sequence). The CDR3 spells CAFVNLTGGAVPINAKLFF. In nucleotides, the CDR3 is TGTGCCTTTGTAAACCTGACAGGGGGCGCGGTCCCTATCAATGCAAAACTGTTTTTT.

The CDR3 DNA reads TGTGCCAGCAGCTTTCTGCCGACAGGGGGCATCGAAGCTTTCTTT. Translating gives CASSFLPTGGIEAFF. V usage is TRBV9 and J usage is TRBJ1-1; 10 nucleotides agree with TRBD1. In germline, CDR1 is SGDLS, CDR2 YYNGEE. The CDR3 runs to 15 residues. After removal of 4 bases from V and 8 bases from J, the junction contained 11 bases not matched to a gene.

The chain recombines TRBV7-9 with TRBJ2-3; 9 nucleotides agree with TRBD1. This CDR3 has 15 residues. The V and J ends lost 5 bases and 1 base, in that order; junction bases with no gene match: 4. CDR1 is SEHNR, CDR2 FQNEAQ, per germline (reference sequence). CDR3 coding DNA: TGTGCCAGCAGCCCCAGGACAGGGGGCACAGATACGCAGTATTTT. Protein product: CASSPRTGGTDTQYF.

The chain links TRBV19 to TRBJ2-5; a weak D match, TRBD1 (6 bases). Germline V CDR1 and CDR2: LNHDA, SQIVND (reference sequence). The ends were cut back, 2 bases at V and 5 bases at J, with 9 bases in the middle. This CDR3 is 13 amino acids long. CDR3 region: CASSITGSETQYF. CDR3 in DNA: TGTGCCAGTAGTATAACAGGGTCGGAGACCCAGTACTTC.

This chain joins TRBV7-2 and TRBJ2-1, with TRBD2 matching 9 bases. The junction had 5 bases not matched to a gene; V was cut back by 8 bases and J by 3 bases. The CDR3 runs to 14 residues. Germline loops: CDR1 SGHTA, CDR2 FQGNSA. The CDR3 DNA sequence: TGTGCCAGCTCAGCGGGAGGTAACTACAATGAGCAGTTCTTC. As protein: CASSAGGNYNEQFF.

The chain employs TRBV18 and TRBJ2-2; possibly TRBD2 for D (6 bases). V lost 1 base to trimming and J lost 7 bases, with 16 bases between them. The CDR3 has 16 residues. Germline CDR1 KGHSH, CDR2 LQKENI. The CDR3 reads CASSPLDGSAFGELFF. CDR3 DNA: TGTGCCAGCTCACCACTTGACGGGAGTGCGTTCGGGGAGCTGTTTTTT.

V usage is TRBV18 and J usage is TRBJ1-5; TRBD1 agrees at 8 bases. In germline, CDR1 is KGHSH, CDR2 LQKENI. The CDR3 is 14 residues long. The V gene end was trimmed by 5 bases and the J gene end by 4 bases; junction bases not matched to a gene: 4. For the CDR3, the DNA is TGTGCCAGCTCAGATAGACAGGGGAATCAGCCCCAGCATTTT. It is translated as CASSDRQGNQPQHF.

This chain joins TRBV10-3 and TRBJ1-1; 12 positions match TRBD1. There are 14 residues in the CDR3. V trimming: 5 bases; J trimming: 7 bases; junction bases outside the gene matches: 5. The germline gives CDR1 ENHRY, CDR2 SYGVKD. This chain's CDR3 is CAISPGQGAGEAFF. The CDR3 region has the DNA TGTGCCATCAGTCCGGGACAGGGGGCTGGTGAAGCTTTCTTT.

This clone appeared once. V usage is TRBV29-1 and J usage is TRBJ2-7, with 9 bases aligning to TRBD1. The CDR3 consists of 12 residues. Germline assignment: CDR1 SQVTM and CDR2 ANQGSEA. V lost 6 bases and J lost 5; bases outside the gene matches: 5. CDR3 bases: TGCAGCGTGCGGACAGGGGTAAACGAGCAGTACTTC. Encoded protein: CSVRTGVNEQYF.